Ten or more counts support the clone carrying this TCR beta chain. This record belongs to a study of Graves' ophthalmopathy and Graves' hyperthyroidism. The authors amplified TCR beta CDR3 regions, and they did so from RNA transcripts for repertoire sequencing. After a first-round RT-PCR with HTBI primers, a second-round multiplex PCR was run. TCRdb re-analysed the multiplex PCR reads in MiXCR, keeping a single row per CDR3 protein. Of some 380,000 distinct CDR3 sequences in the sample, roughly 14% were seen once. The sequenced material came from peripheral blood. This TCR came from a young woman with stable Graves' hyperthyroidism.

The CDR3 DNA reads TGTGCCAGCAGTCCCAGGGCCTCCCGGCCCTCACCCCTCCACTTT. Its protein is CASSPRASRPSPLHF. The J gene is TRBJ1-6, the V gene TRBV12-3 or TRBV12-4, with D possibly TRBD1 on 5 matching bases. V was trimmed by 5 bases and J by 10 bases, leaving 18 bases between them. This CDR3 comprises 15 residues.